The rows below give T cell receptor beta chains drawn from one sample of a study of blood T cell repertoires in COVID-19. Sequencing used immunoSEQ multiplex PCR; TCRdb keeps in-frame clones, though not all of them. The sample holds some 250,000 clones, roughly 80% seen once. Sample: peripheral blood. These receptors all stem from a woman in her sixties or seventies with active or convalescent COVID-19. The CDR3 runs from the conserved cysteine through the conserved F or W. The order of the fields is J gene, V gene, clone size, D gene, CDR3 protein, CDR3 DNA. The D gene is left open where the match is weak. Clone size, where shown, is once, few, many, or a class for clones that have expanded.

J: TRBJ2-7; V: TRBV3-1/TRBV3-2; size: .; D: TRBD1; CDR3: CASSQKGTGNEQYF; DNA: TGTGCCAGCAGCCAAAAAGGGACAGGGAACGAGCAGTACTTC
J: TRBJ1-2; V: TRBV19; size: once; D: TRBD1; CDR3: CASSIPLGTGAGGYTF; DNA: TGTGCCAGTAGTATCCCCCTCGGGACAGGGGCGGGTGGCTACACCTTC
J: TRBJ1-6; V: TRBV6-1; size: .; D: .; CDR3: CASSEATLLRGSPLHF; DNA: TGTGCCAGCAGTGAAGCGACCCTCCTACGGGGTTCACCCCTCCACTTT
J: TRBJ1-5; V: TRBV7-5; size: few; D: .; CDR3: CARSLDPGRCNQPQHF; DNA: TGTGCCAGAAGCTTAGATCCAGGTAGGTGCAATCAGCCCCAGCATTTT
J: TRBJ1-1; V: TRBV4-3; size: .; D: .; CDR3: CASSQDSISGSMNTEAFF; DNA: TGCGCCAGCAGCCAAGATAGTATATCAGGATCCATGAACACTGAAGCTTTCTTT
J: TRBJ2-5; V: TRBV5-1; size: .; D: TRBD1; CDR3: CASSLGTGVETQYF; DNA: TGCGCCAGCAGCTTGGGGACAGGGGTAGAGACCCAGTACTTC
J: TRBJ2-3; V: TRBV11-2; size: once; D: .; CDR3: CASSPDGRPQYTDTQYF; DNA: TGTGCCAGCAGCCCCGACGGCAGGCCCCAGTACACAGATACGCAGTATTTT
J: TRBJ1-4; V: TRBV6-5; size: .; D: .; CDR3: CASSLRGKVELFF; DNA: TGTGCCAGCAGCCTCAGGGGAAAGGTAGAACTGTTTTTT
J: TRBJ1-2; V: TRBV6-6; size: .; D: TRBD1; CDR3: CASSYSEQGEDYGYTF; DNA: TGTGCCAGCAGTTACTCCGAGCAGGGGGAAGACTATGGCTACACCTTC
J: TRBJ1-1; V: TRBV7-6; size: .; D: .; CDR3: CASSPTPPGNTEAFF; DNA: TGTGCCAGCAGCCCGACCCCACCAGGTAACACTGAAGCTTTCTTT
J: TRBJ2-3; V: TRBV5-1; size: once; D: .; CDR3: CASSFYASTDTQYF; DNA: TGCGCCAGCAGCTTCTATGCTAGCACAGATACGCAGTATTTT
J: TRBJ1-6; V: TRBV7-9; size: .; D: TRBD1; CDR3: CASSSGTGGSPLHF; DNA: TGTGCCAGCAGCTCCGGGACAGGGGGTTCACCCCTCCACTTT
J: TRBJ1-1; V: TRBV7-6; size: .; D: .; CDR3: CASSLSGYSEAFF; DNA: TGTGCCAGCAGCCTATCAGGGTATTCTGAAGCTTTCTTT
J: TRBJ2-2; V: TRBV24-1; size: .; D: .; CDR3: CATSATELNTGELFF; DNA: TGTGCCACCAGTGCCACAGAGTTGAACACCGGGGAGCTGTTTTTT
J: TRBJ1-2; V: TRBV3-1/TRBV3-2; size: .; D: TRBD1; CDR3: CASSQGPGQLTMGYTF; DNA: TGTGCCAGCAGCCAAGGCCCGGGACAGTTGACGATGGGCTACACCTTC
J: TRBJ2-1; V: TRBV15; size: few; D: TRBD2; CDR3: CATSRGSGGQYNEQFF; DNA: TGTGCCACCAGCAGAGGATCGGGGGGGCAGTACAATGAGCAGTTCTTC
J: TRBJ1-5; V: TRBV4-3; size: once; D: TRBD1; CDR3: CASSQGVGTGAASNQPQHF; DNA: TGCGCCAGCAGCCAAGGCGTGGGCACAGGGGCGGCGTCCAATCAGCCCCAGCATTTT
J: TRBJ1-2; V: TRBV7-6; size: .; D: TRBD1; CDR3: CASSEGQNYGYTF; DNA: TGTGCCAGCAGCGAGGGACAGAACTATGGCTACACCTTC
J: TRBJ2-1; V: TRBV27; size: once; D: TRBD2; CDR3: CARRLPGLAGGVYNADPYNEQFF; DNA: TGTGCCAGGAGACTTCCGGGACTAGCGGGGGGAGTTTACAACGCCGACCCCTACAATGAGCAGTTCTTC
J: TRBJ1-6; V: TRBV4-2; size: .; D: .; CDR3: CASSQGESSYNSPLHF; DNA: TGTGCCAGCAGCCAAGGGGAGAGCTCCTATAATTCACCCCTCCACTTT
J: TRBJ1-5; V: TRBV19; size: few; D: .; CDR3: CASSKTGQEGRPQHF; DNA: TGTGCCAGTAGCAAGACAGGCCAGGAAGGCCGGCCCCAGCATTTT
J: TRBJ2-6; V: TRBV7-9; size: .; D: TRBD2; CDR3: CASSLDSGGHSGANVLTF; DNA: TGTGCCAGCAGCTTAGATAGCGGGGGGCACTCTGGGGCCAACGTCCTGACTTTC
J: TRBJ1-2; V: TRBV5-6; size: .; D: TRBD1; CDR3: CASSLGTGDGYTF; DNA: TGTGCCAGCAGCCTTGGGACAGGGGATGGCTACACCTTC
J: TRBJ1-1; V: TRBV5-1; size: .; D: .; CDR3: CASSLAKSYEAFF; DNA: TGCGCCAGCAGCTTGGCCAAGTCCTATGAAGCTTTCTTT
J: TRBJ1-1; V: TRBV19; size: .; D: TRBD1; CDR3: CASRRSGGRAFF; DNA: TGTGCCAGTAGACGCTCAGGGGGAAGAGCTTTCTTT
J: TRBJ1-1; V: TRBV10-1; size: .; D: .; CDR3: CASSAGRNTEAFF; DNA: TGCGCCAGCAGTGCTGGCAGGAACACTGAAGCTTTCTTT
J: TRBJ1-1; V: TRBV12-3/TRBV12-4; size: .; D: .; CDR3: CASSSDRRTAFF; DNA: TGTGCCAGCAGTTCCGACCGGAGGACTGCTTTCTTT
J: TRBJ2-2; V: TRBV11-2; size: .; D: .; CDR3: CASSLGQGLDTGELFF; DNA: TGTGCCAGCAGCTTAGGCCAGGGTTTGGACACCGGGGAGCTGTTTTTT
J: TRBJ2-3; V: TRBV11-2; size: .; D: .; CDR3: CASSLEGGSTDTQYF; DNA: TGTGCCAGCAGCTTAGAGGGCGGGAGCACAGATACGCAGTATTTT
J: TRBJ1-1; V: TRBV12-3/TRBV12-4; size: .; D: .; CDR3: CASSLYGPEAFF; DNA: TGTGCCAGCAGTTTATATGGGCCTGAAGCTTTCTTT
J: TRBJ1-2; V: TRBV6-5; size: .; D: TRBD1; CDR3: CASSTRFRQGAGYTF; DNA: TGTGCCAGCAGTACCAGATTCAGACAGGGGGCTGGCTACACCTTC
J: TRBJ1-5; V: TRBV5-5; size: .; D: TRBD1; CDR3: CASSPDRAGQPQHF; DNA: TGTGCCAGCAGCCCGGACAGGGCGGGTCAGCCCCAGCATTTT
J: TRBJ2-3; V: TRBV7-9; size: few; D: .; CDR3: CASSLLRGARTDTQYF; DNA: TGTGCCAGCAGCTTGTTACGGGGGGCCAGGACAGATACGCAGTATTTT
J: TRBJ1-2; V: TRBV27; size: .; D: TRBD1; CDR3: CASSSTQQGGNGYTF; DNA: TGTGCCAGCAGTTCGACACAACAGGGGGGGAATGGCTACACCTTC
J: TRBJ2-3; V: TRBV7-6; size: .; D: .; CDR3: CASSPKGASTDTQYF; DNA: TGTGCCAGCAGCCCTAAAGGGGCAAGCACAGATACGCAGTATTTT
J: TRBJ1-3; V: TRBV6-5; size: .; D: TRBD1; CDR3: CASLDRGPGNTIYF; DNA: TGTGCCAGCCTGGACAGGGGGCCTGGAAACACCATATATTTT
J: TRBJ2-1; V: TRBV2; size: once; D: .; CDR3: CASSDGGSYNEQFF; DNA: TGTGCCAGCAGTGATGGCGGCTCCTACAATGAGCAGTTCTTC
J: TRBJ1-6; V: TRBV7-2; size: .; D: .; CDR3: CASSLNQGNSPLHF; DNA: TGTGCCAGCAGCTTAAATCAGGGTAATTCACCCCTCCACTTT
J: TRBJ2-3; V: TRBV28; size: few; D: TRBD2; CDR3: CASSLASGGGSTDTQYF; DNA: TGTGCCAGCAGTTTAGCTAGCGGCGGAGGTAGCACAGATACGCAGTATTTT
J: TRBJ1-1; V: TRBV2; size: .; D: .; CDR3: CASSETELNTEAFF; DNA: TGTGCCAGCAGCGAAACAGAGTTGAACACTGAAGCTTTCTTT
J: TRBJ1-2; V: TRBV5-1; size: few; D: .; CDR3: CASSLTANYGYTF; DNA: TGCGCCAGCAGCTTGACAGCTAACTATGGCTACACCTTC
J: TRBJ2-3; V: TRBV27; size: once; D: TRBD2; CDR3: CASSKEAVQRGVTDTQYF; DNA: TGTGCCAGCAGTAAGGAGGCGGTTCAGCGGGGGGTTACAGATACGCAGTATTTT
J: TRBJ1-1; V: TRBV13; size: .; D: .; CDR3: CASSLGRQFPMNTEAFF; DNA: TGTGCCAGCAGCTTAGGCAGGCAGTTTCCGATGAACACTGAAGCTTTCTTT
J: TRBJ1-1; V: TRBV6-5; size: .; D: .; CDR3: CASSYLTGFQNTEAFF; DNA: TGTGCCAGCAGTTACCTGACGGGGTTTCAGAACACTGAAGCTTTCTTT
J: TRBJ2-2; V: TRBV10-1; size: .; D: TRBD1; CDR3: CASTLPGQRTGELFF; DNA: TGCGCCAGCACCCTCCCGGGACAGAGAACCGGGGAGCTGTTTTTT
J: TRBJ2-2; V: TRBV15; size: .; D: .; CDR3: CATSSGARAPGELFF; DNA: TGTGCCACCAGCTCAGGGGCAAGGGCTCCCGGGGAGCTGTTTTTT